Listed here are 8 T cell receptor beta chains from one sample, sequenced in a study of Graves' ophthalmopathy and Graves' hyperthyroidism. Beta-chain TCR CDR3 regions were amplified from RNA transcripts. Scientists carried out first-round RT-PCR using HTBI primers and then a second-round multiplex PCR. TCRdb re-analysed the multiplex PCR reads in MiXCR, keeping a single row per CDR3 protein. The sample carries 200,000 to 250,000 distinct CDR3 sequences, about 22% recorded once. The sequencing sample was made of peripheral blood. The receptors were sampled from a woman aged 45-65 years with Graves' ophthalmopathy.

This clonotype has a count of ten or more. This sequence joins TRBV6-1 and TRBJ2-7; 9 bases fit TRBD1. The ends lost 5 bases at V and 6 bases at J; junction bases unmatched: 8. Germline assignment: CDR1 MNHNS and CDR2 SASEGT. The CDR3 spans 14 residues. CDR3: CASSLRTGVLEQYF. CDR3 bases: TGTGCCAGCAGTCTCAGGACAGGGGTCCTCGAGCAGTACTTC.

This clonotype was recorded many times. The V call is TRBV6-1, the J call TRBJ2-7, with no clear D. V lost 7 bases to trimming and J lost 0 bases, with 13 bases between them. CDR3 length: 14 amino acids. The V gene's germline CDR1 is MNHNS and CDR2 SASEGT. For the CDR3, the DNA is TGTGCCAGCATTCCCTTTACTCTCTCCTACGAGCAGTACTTC. This sequence encodes CASIPFTLSYEQYF.

As for this clonotype: Given a much more abundant clone one base away, this may be a read error. The chain links TRBV7-6 to TRBJ2-5, with D perhaps TRBD2 (6 bases). The CDR3 has 14 residues. Germline assignment: CDR1 SGHVS and CDR2 FNYEAQ. V lost 5 bases, J lost 9 bases, and 19 bases lay in between. DNA of the CDR3: TGTGCCAGCAGCCGGACCGGGAGATTGGAGTCCCAGTACTTC. This gives the protein CASSRTGRLESQYF.

This clonotype was observed at least ten times. This chain links TRBV20-1 with TRBJ2-7; D possibly corresponds to TRBD2 (6 bases). Trimming left V 6 bases short and J 3 bases short, with 21 bases between. CDR1 DFQATT and CDR2 SNEGSKA come from the germline V gene (reference sequence). The CDR3 runs 15 residues. The CDR3 reads CSADTSSEVLYEQYF. The DNA of the CDR3 is TGCAGTGCCGATACCTCTAGCGAGGTACTCTACGAGCAGTACTTC.

In its sample, this clonotype was seen many times. The V and J genes are TRBV12-3 or TRBV12-4 and TRBJ2-7; D unclear. The CDR3 has 15 amino acids. V lost 6 bases and J lost 2, with 17 bases in between. CDR3 sequence: CASSPDGQPTYEQYF. The CDR3 DNA reads as TGTGCCAGCAGCCCCGACGGCCAGCCAACCTACGAGCAGTACTTC.

In regard to this clonotype: The junction departs from germline at one end; a sequencing error may be responsible. J is TRBJ1-2 and V is TRBV28; D is ambiguous. CDR1 and CDR2 from the germline V gene are MDHEN and SYDVKM. The CDR3 extends over 14 amino acids. The DNA for the CDR3 is TGTGCCAGCAGCCCTCTACGGACTAACTATGGCTACAACTTC. It encodes CASSPLRTNYGYNF.

There are many counts of this clonotype. V usage is TRBV30 and J usage is TRBJ1-2; D possibly corresponds to TRBD1 (5 bases). V gave up 0 bases and J gave up 7 bases, with 9 bases separating them. The CDR3 sequence is 12 residues long. CDR1 and CDR2 (germline): GTSNPN, SVGIG (reference sequence). The CDR3 region has the DNA TGTGCCTGGAGTGTACGCGGGGCTGGCTACACCTTC. Translated: CAWSVRGAGYTF. Using reference TRBV30 and TRBJ1-2 for the parts outside the CDR3, the full variable domain is SQTIHQWPATLVQPVGSPLSLECTVEGTSNPNLYWYRQAAGRGLQLLFYSVGIGQISSEVPQNLSASRPQDRQFILSSKKLLLSDSGFYLCAWSVRGAGYTFGSGTRLTVV.

The J gene is TRBJ2-5, the V gene TRBV14, with 13 bases matching TRBD2. This CDR3 has 16 amino acids. V lost 4 bases, J lost 5 bases, and 7 bases stayed unmatched. Germline CDR1 SGHDN, CDR2 FVKESK. CDR3 nucleotide sequence: TGTGCCAGCAGCCGAGGACTAGCGGGGGTCTGGGAGACCCAGTACTTC. Protein: CASSRGLAGVWETQYF.